Below are 7 T cell receptor beta chains sequenced from a single sample in a study of blood T cell repertoires in COVID-19. Sequencing was performed with immunoSEQ multiplex PCR; in TCRdb, only in-frame clones are kept and a portion is missing. The top ten hold around an eighth of the sample, which has 180,000 or so clones, about 80% seen once. Material: PBMCs or T cells enriched from blood (not recorded which). The receptor source for this set is a man aged 60 to 69 who had been exposed to COVID-19.

The gene calls are TRBV5-1 and TRBJ1-2; 10 nucleotides match TRBD1. The CDR3 is 16 amino acids. Germline loops: CDR1 SGHRS, CDR2 YFSETQ. J lost 2 bases, V lost 0 bases, and 4 bases had no gene match. DNA for the CDR3: TGCGCCAGCAGCTTGGGCCTGGGACAGGGGAACTATGGCTACACCTTC. Residues: CASSLGLGQGNYGYTF.

The chain carries TRBV10-3 and TRBJ2-7; the match to TRBD2 covers 7 bases. V lost 6 bases, J lost 0 bases, and 11 bases stayed unmatched. Germline CDR1 and CDR2: ENHRY and SYGVKD. The CDR3 extends over 16 amino acids. The CDR3 protein is CAIRADIAGFSYEQYF. CDR3 bases: TGTGCCATCAGAGCCGATATAGCGGGCTTCTCCTACGAGCAGTACTTC.

The CDR3 coding sequence is TGTGCCAGCAGTGAAGTGGGACTAGCGGGAGTGGGCGAGCAGTACTTC. Amino acids: CASSEVGLAGVGEQYF. This chain connects TRBV2 to TRBJ2-7; the match to TRBD2 covers 14 bases. J gave up 6 bases and V 1 base, and 5 bases lay outside the gene matches. The V gene's germline CDR1 is SNHLY and CDR2 FYNNEI. This CDR3 contains 16 residues.

This clone showed up just once. The gene calls are TRBV10-1 and TRBJ2-1, with TRBD2 matching over 16 bases. After removal of 2 bases from V and 9 bases from J, the junction contained 7 bases not matched to a gene. The CDR3 spans 17 residues. The germline gives CDR1 WNHNN, CDR2 SYGVQD (reference sequence). The DNA of the CDR3 is TGCGCCAGCAGTGAGCCCGGGACTAGCGGGAGGGTGGGTGAGCAGTTCTTC. Protein sequence: CASSEPGTSGRVGEQFF.

The gene calls are TRBV9 and TRBJ2-7; 8 bases fit TRBD2. The germline V gene encodes CDR1 SGDLS and CDR2 YYNGEE. With V trimmed by 0 bases and J by 5 bases, 10 bases remained unmatched. CDR3 length equals 16 residues. The CDR3 nucleotides read TGTGCCAGCAGCGTAGCCCTAGCGGGCGAGTGGGACGAGCAGTACTTC. Its translation: CASSVALAGEWDEQYF.

This sequence joins TRBV11-1 and TRBJ2-7; 7 nucleotides align to TRBD2. V shed 0 bases, J shed 6 bases, and the junction held 5 bases outside the gene matches. The CDR3 is 14 residues long. From germline, CDR1 is SGHAT and CDR2 FQDESV (reference sequence). The CDR3 protein is CASSLAGGPSEQYF. CDR3 in DNA: TGTGCCAGCAGCTTAGCGGGAGGGCCCAGCGAGCAGTACTTC. The variable domain in full, with the rest retrieved from reference TRBV11-1 and TRBJ2-7, is EAEVAQSPRYKITEKSQAVAFWCDPISGHATLYWYRQILGQGPELLVQFQDESVVDDSQLPKDRFSAERLKGVDSTLKIQPAELGDSAMYLCASSLAGGPSEQYFGPGTRLTVT.

This clone was recorded once. The chain couples TRBV27 to TRBJ2-7, with D perhaps TRBD2 (6 bases). Germline-derived CDR1 and CDR2 are MNHEY and SMNVEV (reference sequence). The CDR3 extends over 15 amino acids. V was cut by 4 bases and J by 2 bases, with 15 bases left in between. CDR3 region: CASSSGDGQTYEQYF. The CDR3 DNA reads as TGTGCCAGCAGTTCGGGGGACGGGCAGACCTACGAGCAGTACTTC.